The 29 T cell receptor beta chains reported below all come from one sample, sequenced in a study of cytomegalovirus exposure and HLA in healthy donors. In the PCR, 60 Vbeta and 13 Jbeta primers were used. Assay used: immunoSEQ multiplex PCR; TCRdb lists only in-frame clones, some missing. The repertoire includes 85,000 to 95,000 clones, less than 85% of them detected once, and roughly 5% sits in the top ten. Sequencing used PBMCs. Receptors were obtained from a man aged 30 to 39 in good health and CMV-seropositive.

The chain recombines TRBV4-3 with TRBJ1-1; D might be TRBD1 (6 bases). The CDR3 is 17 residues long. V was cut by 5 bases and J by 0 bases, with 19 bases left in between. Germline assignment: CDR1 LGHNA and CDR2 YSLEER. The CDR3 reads CASSAGEGRGMNTEAFF. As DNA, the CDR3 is TGCGCCAGCAGCGCCGGGGAGGGCAGGGGCATGAACACTGAAGCTTTCTTT.

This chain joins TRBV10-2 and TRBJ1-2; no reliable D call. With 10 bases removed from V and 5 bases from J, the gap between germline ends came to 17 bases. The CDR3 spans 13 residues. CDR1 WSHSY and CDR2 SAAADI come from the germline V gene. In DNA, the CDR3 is TGCGCCATCAAAGCGGGTCGGAGTTATGGCTACACCTTC. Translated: CAIKAGRSYGYTF.

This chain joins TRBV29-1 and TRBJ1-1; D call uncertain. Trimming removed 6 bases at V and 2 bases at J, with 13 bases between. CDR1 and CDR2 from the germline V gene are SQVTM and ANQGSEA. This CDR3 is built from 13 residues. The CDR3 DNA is TGCAGCGTAGCGACCTTATCCAACACTGAAGCTTTCTTT. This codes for CSVATLSNTEAFF.

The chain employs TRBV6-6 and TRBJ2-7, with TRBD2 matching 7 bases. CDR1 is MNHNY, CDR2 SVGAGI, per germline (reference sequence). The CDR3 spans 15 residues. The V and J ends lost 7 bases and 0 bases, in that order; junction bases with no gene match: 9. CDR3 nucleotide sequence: TGTGCCAGCACCCTACTGGGGGGGGACTCCTACGAGCAGTACTTC. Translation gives CASTLLGGDSYEQYF.

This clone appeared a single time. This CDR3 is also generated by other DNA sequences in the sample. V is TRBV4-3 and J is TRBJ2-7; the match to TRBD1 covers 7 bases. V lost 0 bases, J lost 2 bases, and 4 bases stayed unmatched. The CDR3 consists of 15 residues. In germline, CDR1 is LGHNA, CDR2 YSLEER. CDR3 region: CASSQDGQGAYEQYF. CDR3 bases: TGCGCCAGCAGCCAAGATGGTCAGGGGGCCTACGAGCAGTACTTC.

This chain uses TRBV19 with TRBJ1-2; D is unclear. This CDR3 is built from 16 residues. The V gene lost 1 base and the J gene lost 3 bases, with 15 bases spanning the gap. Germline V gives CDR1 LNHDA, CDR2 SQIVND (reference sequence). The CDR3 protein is CASSIVGKHNDYGYTF. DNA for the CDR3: TGTGCCAGTAGTATAGTGGGCAAGCATAATGACTATGGCTACACCTTC.

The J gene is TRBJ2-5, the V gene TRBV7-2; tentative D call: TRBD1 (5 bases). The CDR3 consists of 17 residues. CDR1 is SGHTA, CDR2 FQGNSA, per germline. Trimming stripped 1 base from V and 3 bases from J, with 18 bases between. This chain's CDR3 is CASSLGVGRAREETQYF. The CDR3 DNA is TGTGCCAGCAGCTTAGGTGTGGGCAGGGCAAGGGAAGAGACCCAGTACTTC.

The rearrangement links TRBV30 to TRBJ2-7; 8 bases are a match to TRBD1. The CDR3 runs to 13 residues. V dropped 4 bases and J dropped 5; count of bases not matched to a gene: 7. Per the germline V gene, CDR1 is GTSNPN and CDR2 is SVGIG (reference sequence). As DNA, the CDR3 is TGTGCCTGGACGCGACAGGGACAGGACGAGCAGTACTTC. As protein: CAWTRQGQDEQYF.

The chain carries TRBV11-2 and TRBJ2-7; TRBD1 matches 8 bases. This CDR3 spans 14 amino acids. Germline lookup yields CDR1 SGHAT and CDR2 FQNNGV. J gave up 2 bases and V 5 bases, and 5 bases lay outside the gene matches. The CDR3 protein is CASSRRDRTYEQYF. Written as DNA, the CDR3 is TGTGCCAGCAGCCGACGGGACAGGACCTACGAGCAGTACTTC.

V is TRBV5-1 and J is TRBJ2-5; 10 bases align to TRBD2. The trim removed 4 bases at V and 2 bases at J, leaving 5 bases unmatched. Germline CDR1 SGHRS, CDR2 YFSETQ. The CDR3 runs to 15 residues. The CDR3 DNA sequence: TGCGCCAGCAGCCTCGGACTAGCGGTACAAGAGACCCAGTACTTC. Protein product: CASSLGLAVQETQYF.

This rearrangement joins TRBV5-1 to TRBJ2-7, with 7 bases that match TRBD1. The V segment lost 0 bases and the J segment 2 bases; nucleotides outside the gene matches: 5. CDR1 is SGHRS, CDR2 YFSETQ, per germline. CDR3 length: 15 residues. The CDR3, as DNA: TGCGCCAGCAGCTTGGAGGGACAGCGAACCTACGAGCAGTACTTC. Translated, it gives CASSLEGQRTYEQYF.

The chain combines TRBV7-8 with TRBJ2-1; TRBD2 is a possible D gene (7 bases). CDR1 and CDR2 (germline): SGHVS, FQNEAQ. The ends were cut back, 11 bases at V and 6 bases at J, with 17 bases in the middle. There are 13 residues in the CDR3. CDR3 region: CAGGGSGGNEQFF. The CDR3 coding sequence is TGTGCCGGGGGGGGCAGTGGGGGCAATGAGCAGTTCTTC.

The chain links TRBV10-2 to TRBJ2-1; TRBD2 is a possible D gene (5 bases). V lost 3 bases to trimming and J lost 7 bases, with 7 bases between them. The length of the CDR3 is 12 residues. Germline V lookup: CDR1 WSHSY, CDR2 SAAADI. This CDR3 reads CASSELGNEQFF. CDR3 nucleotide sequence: TGCGCCAGCAGTGAACTAGGGAATGAGCAGTTCTTC.

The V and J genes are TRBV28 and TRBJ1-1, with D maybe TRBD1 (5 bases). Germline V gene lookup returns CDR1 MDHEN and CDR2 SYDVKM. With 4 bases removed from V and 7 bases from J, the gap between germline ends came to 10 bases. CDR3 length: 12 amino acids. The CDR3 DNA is TGTGCCAGCAGTTCGCAGGGCTATGAAGCTTTCTTT. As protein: CASSSQGYEAFF.

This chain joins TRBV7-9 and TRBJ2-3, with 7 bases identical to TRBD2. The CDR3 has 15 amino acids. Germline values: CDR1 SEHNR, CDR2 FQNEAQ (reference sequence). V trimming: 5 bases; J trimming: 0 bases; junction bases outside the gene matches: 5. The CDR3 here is CASSLRDYSTDTQYF. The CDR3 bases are TGTGCCAGCAGCCTTCGGGACTACAGCACAGATACGCAGTATTTT.

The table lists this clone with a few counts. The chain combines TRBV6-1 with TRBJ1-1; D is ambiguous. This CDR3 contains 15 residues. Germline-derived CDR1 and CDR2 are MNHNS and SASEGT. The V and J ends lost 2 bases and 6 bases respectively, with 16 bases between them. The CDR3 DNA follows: TGTGCCAGCAGTGAAAGGGCCTCAGGCGGGTCTGAAGCTTTCTTT. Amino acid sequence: CASSERASGGSEAFF.

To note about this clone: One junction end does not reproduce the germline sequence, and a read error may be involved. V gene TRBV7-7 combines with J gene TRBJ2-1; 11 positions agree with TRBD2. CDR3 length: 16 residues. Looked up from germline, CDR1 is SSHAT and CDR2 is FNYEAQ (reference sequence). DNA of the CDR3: TGTGCTAGCAGCTCACTAGCGGGAGACCCTTACAATGAGCAGTTCTTC. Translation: CASSSLAGDPYNEQFF.

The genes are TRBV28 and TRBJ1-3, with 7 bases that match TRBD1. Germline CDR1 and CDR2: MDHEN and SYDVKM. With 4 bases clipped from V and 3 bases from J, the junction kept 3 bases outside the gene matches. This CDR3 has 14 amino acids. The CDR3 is CASSSGQVGNTIYF. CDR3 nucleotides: TGTGCCAGCAGTTCCGGACAGGTTGGAAACACCATATATTTT.

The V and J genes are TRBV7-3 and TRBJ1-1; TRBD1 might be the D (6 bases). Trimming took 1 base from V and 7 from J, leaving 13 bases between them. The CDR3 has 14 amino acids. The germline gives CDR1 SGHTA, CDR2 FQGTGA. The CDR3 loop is CASSLMSTGSEAFF. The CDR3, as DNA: TGTGCCAGCAGCTTAATGTCGACAGGCAGTGAAGCTTTCTTT.

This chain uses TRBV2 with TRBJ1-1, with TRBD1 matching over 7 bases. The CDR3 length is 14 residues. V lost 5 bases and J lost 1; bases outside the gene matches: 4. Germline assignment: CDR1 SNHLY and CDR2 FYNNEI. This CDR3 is CASSPSGGNTEAFF. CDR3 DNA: TGTGCCAGCAGTCCCTCAGGGGGGAACACTGAAGCTTTCTTT. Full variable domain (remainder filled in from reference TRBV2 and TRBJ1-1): EPEVTQTPSHQVTQMGQEVILRCVPISNHLYFYWYRQILGQKVEFLVSFYNNEISEKSEIFDDQFSVERPDGSNFTLKIRSTKLEDSAMYFCASSPSGGNTEAFFGQGTRLTVV.

The CDR3 loop reads CASSGTGQGEKLFF. The CDR3 bases are TGTGCCAGCAGTGGGACAGGCCAGGGAGAAAAACTGTTTTTT. The chain is built from TRBV2 and TRBJ1-4; 7 bases fit TRBD1. This CDR3 has 14 amino acids. After removal of 4 bases from V and 8 bases from J, the junction contained 7 bases not matched to a gene. Germline V gene data show CDR1 as SNHLY and CDR2 as FYNNEI. Full variable domain (rest looked up from reference TRBV2 and TRBJ1-4): EPEVTQTPSHQVTQMGQEVILRCVPISNHLYFYWYRQILGQKVEFLVSFYNNEISEKSEIFDDQFSVERPDGSNFTLKIRSTKLEDSAMYFCASSGTGQGEKLFFGSGTQLSVL.

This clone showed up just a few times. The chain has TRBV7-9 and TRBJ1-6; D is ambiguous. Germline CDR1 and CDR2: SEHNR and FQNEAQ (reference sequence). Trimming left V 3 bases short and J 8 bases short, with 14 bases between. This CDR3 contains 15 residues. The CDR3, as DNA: TGTGCCAGCAGCTTGGGAGAGGAAACGTATTCACCCCTCCACTTT. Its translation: CASSLGEETYSPLHF.

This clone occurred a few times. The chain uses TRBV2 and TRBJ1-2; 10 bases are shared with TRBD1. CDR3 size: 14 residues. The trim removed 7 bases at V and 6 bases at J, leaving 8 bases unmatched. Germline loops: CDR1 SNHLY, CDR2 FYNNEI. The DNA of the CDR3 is TGTGCCAGCAACGACAGGGGGCAAGGGGATGGCTACACCTTC. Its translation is CASNDRGQGDGYTF.

The CDR3 spells CASSFGTNNEQFF. CDR3 sequence (DNA): TGTGCCAGCAGCTTTGGCACGAACAATGAGCAGTTCTTC. The chain has TRBV7-3 and TRBJ2-1; D not resolved. The V and J ends lost 3 bases and 5 bases respectively, with 8 bases between them. The germline CDR1 and CDR2 sequences are SGHTA and FQGTGA. CDR3 length equals 13 residues. The complete variable domain, with remaining parts taken from reference TRBV7-3 and TRBJ2-1, reads GAGVSQTPSNKVTEKGKYVELRCDPISGHTALYWYRQSLGQGPEFLIYFQGTGAADDSGLPNDRFFAVRPEGSVSTLKIQRTERGDSAVYLCASSFGTNNEQFFGPGTRLTVL.

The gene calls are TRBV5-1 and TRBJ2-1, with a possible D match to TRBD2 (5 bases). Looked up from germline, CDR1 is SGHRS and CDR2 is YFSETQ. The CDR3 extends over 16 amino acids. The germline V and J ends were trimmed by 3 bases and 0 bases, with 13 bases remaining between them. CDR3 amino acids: CASSSRSGSSYNEQFF. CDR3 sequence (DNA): TGCGCCAGCAGCTCCCGAAGCGGCAGCTCCTACAATGAGCAGTTCTTC. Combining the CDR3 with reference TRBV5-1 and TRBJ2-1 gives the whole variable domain KAGVTQTPRYLIKTRGQQVTLSCSPISGHRSVSWYQQTPGQGLQFLFEYFSETQRNKGNFPGRFSGRQFSNSRSEMNVSTLELGDSALYLCASSSRSGSSYNEQFFGPGTRLTVL.

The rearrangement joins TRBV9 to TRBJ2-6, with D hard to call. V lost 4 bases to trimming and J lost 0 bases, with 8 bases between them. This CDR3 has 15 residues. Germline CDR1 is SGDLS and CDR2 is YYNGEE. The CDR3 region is CASSPVPSGANVLTF. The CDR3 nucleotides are TGTGCCAGCAGCCCTGTCCCCTCTGGGGCCAACGTCCTGACTTTC.

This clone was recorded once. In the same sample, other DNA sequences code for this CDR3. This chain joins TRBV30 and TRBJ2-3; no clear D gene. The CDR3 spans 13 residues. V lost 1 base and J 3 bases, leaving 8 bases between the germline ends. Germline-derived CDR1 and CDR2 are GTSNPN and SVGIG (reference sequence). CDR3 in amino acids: CAWSAPHTDTQYF. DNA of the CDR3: TGTGCCTGGAGTGCCCCACATACAGATACGCAGTATTTT.

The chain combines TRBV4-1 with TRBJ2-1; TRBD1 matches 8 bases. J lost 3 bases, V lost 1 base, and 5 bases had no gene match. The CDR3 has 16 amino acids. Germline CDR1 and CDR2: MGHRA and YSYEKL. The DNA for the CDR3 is TGCGCCAGCAGCCAAGCTGACAGGGGATACTACAATGAGCAGTTCTTC. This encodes CASSQADRGYYNEQFF.

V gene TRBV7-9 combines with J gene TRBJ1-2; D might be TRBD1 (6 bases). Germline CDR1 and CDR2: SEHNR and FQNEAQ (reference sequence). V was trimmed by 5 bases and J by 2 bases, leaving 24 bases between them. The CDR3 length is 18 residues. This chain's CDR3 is CASSPPSVWAGENYGYTF. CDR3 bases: TGTGCCAGCAGCCCTCCCTCGGTTTGGGCAGGGGAAAACTATGGCTACACCTTC. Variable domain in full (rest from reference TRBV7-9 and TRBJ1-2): DTGVSQNPRHKITKRGQNVTFRCDPISEHNRLYWYRQTLGQGPEFLTYFQNEAQLEKSRLLSDRFSAERPKGSFSTLEIQRTEQGDSAMYLCASSPPSVWAGENYGYTFGSGTRLTVV.